A selection of T cell receptor beta chains follows, all from one sample in a study of T cells in Graves' hyperthyroidism and ophthalmopathy. TCRdb re-called the multiplex PCR reads with MiXCR, one entry per CDR3 protein. Counted here are about 500,000 distinct CDR3 sequences, 15% to 20% occurring once; the ten biggest clones make up approximately 32%. The source material was blood. All receptors derive from a woman younger than 45 with Graves' ophthalmopathy. The CDR3 runs from the conserved cysteine through the conserved F or W. Fields, in order: V gene, clone size, J gene, D gene, CDR3 protein, CDR3 DNA. A D gene is named only where the DNA matches it firmly. Size values are once, few and many counts, or a class for expanded clones, and some rows have none.

TRBV25-1	few	TRBJ2-1	TRBD2	CASSELSAGGNEQFF	TGTGCCAGCAGTGAACTATCAGCGGGGGGCAATGAGCAGTTCTTC
TRBV28	many	TRBJ2-1	TRBD2	CASSSFGLAGGPDNEQFF	TGTGCCAGCAGTTCCTTCGGACTAGCGGGAGGGCCGGACAATGAGCAGTTCTTC
TRBV30	.	TRBJ2-5	.	CAWSPTPAQETQYF	TGTGCCTGGAGTCCGACACCAGCCCAAGAGACCCAGTACTTC
TRBV2	many	TRBJ2-7	TRBD1	CASRPHGTGGHEQYF	TGTGCCAGCCGACCGCACGGGACAGGGGGCCACGAGCAGTACTTC
TRBV7-8	many	TRBJ2-1	.	CASSFTGIGYNEQFF	TGTGCCAGCAGCTTTACCGGAATCGGCTACAATGAGCAGTTCTTC
TRBV4-1	.	TRBJ1-1	TRBD1	CASSQGTGEAFF	TGCGCCAGCAGCCAGGGGACAGGCGAAGCTTTCTTT
TRBV28	many	TRBJ1-2	.	CASSLYRMDPSNYGYTF	TGTGCCAGCAGTCTTTACCGAATGGACCCGTCTAACTATGGCTACACCTTC
TRBV15	.	TRBJ2-7	.	CATRRDSYEQYF	TGTGCCACCCGCCGGGACTCCTACGAGCAGTACTTC
TRBV6-1	.	TRBJ2-7	TRBD2	CASRQPGGGVREQYF	TGTGCCAGCAGGCAACCGGGAGGGGGGGTGCGCGAGCAGTACTTC
TRBV11-2	.	TRBJ2-7	.	CASSSLGRDSYEQYF	TGTGCCAGCAGCTCGCTGGGGCGGGACAGCTACGAGCAGTACTTC
TRBV6-2/TRBV6-3	.	TRBJ1-4	.	CASSYLTEENEKLFF	TGTGCCAGCAGTTACTTAACCGAGGAGAATGAAAAACTGTTTTTT
TRBV7-3	many	TRBJ1-1	.	CASAESGKNTEAFF	TGTGCCAGCGCAGAGTCCGGGAAAAACACTGAAGCTTTCTTT
TRBV9	once	TRBJ2-7	.	CASSVDLGGYEQYF	TGTGCCAGCAGCGTAGACTTAGGGGGCTACGAGCAGTACTTC
TRBV18	few	TRBJ2-3	.	CASSQLTGNTDTQYF	TGTGCCAGCTCACAGCTGACCGGGAATACAGATACGCAGTATTTT
TRBV2	many	TRBJ1-5	.	CASSVGAASNQPQHF	TGTGCCAGCAGTGTGGGGGCGGCAAGCAATCAGCCCCAGCATTTT
TRBV11-2	.	TRBJ2-5	.	CASSIAEEETQYF	TGTGCCAGCAGTATCGCGGAAGAAGAGACCCAGTACTTC
TRBV10-3	many	TRBJ2-7	TRBD1	CAQGDTDGEQYF	TGTGCCCAGGGGGACACCGACGGGGAGCAGTACTTC
TRBV11-2	.	TRBJ2-7	.	CASSQPRHEQYF	TGTGCCAGCAGCCAGCCAAGGCACGAGCAGTACTTC
TRBV19	many	TRBJ1-1	.	CASNENTEAFF	TGTGCCAGTAACGAGAACACTGAAGCTTTCTTT
TRBV10-1	.	TRBJ2-4	.	CASSDRAQNIQYF	TGCGCCAGCAGTGACCGGGCCCAGAACATTCAGTACTTC
TRBV2	many	TRBJ1-5	TRBD1	CASSLQGGGSNQPQHF	TGTGCCAGCAGCCTACAGGGGGGGGGAAGCAATCAGCCCCAGCATTTT
TRBV25-1	few	TRBJ1-1	.	CASSAPFGAPNTEAFF	TGTGCCAGCAGTGCTCCCTTTGGGGCACCGAACACTGAAGCTTTCTTT
TRBV30	few	TRBJ2-6	TRBD1	CAWSDRGSFSGANVLTF	TGTGCCTGGAGTGACAGGGGAAGCTTCTCTGGGGCCAACGTCCTGACTTTC
TRBV18	.	TRBJ2-1	TRBD2	CASSPFAVTSGRTYNEQFF	TGTGCCAGCTCACCATTCGCGGTGACTAGCGGGAGGACCTACAATGAGCAGTTCTTC
TRBV5-1	.	TRBJ2-7	TRBD1	CATQRDRGSYEQYF	TGCGCCACCCAAAGGGACAGAGGTTCCTACGAGCAGTACTTC
TRBV18	many	TRBJ1-1	.	CASSPGSRWRAFF	TGTGCCAGCTCACCTGGCTCGCGGTGGAGGGCTTTCTTT
TRBV11-3	many	TRBJ2-1	TRBD2	CASSRLLAGGGSEQFF	TGTGCCAGCAGCCGCTTACTAGCGGGAGGGGGTAGTGAGCAGTTCTTC
TRBV28	few	TRBJ1-1	.	CASNPEGLSTEAFF	TGTGCCAGCAACCCGGAGGGGCTGAGCACTGAAGCTTTCTTT
TRBV5-8	few	TRBJ1-1	.	CASSRDGGGRGFTEAFF	TGTGCCAGCAGCCGCGATGGGGGCGGCAGGGGATTCACTGAAGCTTTCTTT
TRBV6-1	many	TRBJ2-7	.	CASRHSSYEQYF	TGTGCCAGCAGGCATAGCTCCTACGAGCAGTACTTC
TRBV3-1	.	TRBJ2-1	TRBD1	CASSPPPETGGWRDPYNEQFF	TGTGCCAGCAGCCCCCCTCCCGAGACAGGGGGTTGGCGGGACCCCTACAATGAGCAGTTCTTC
TRBV28	.	TRBJ2-2	TRBD2	CASRASGSGGELFF	TGTGCCAGCAGGGCTAGCGGGAGTGGCGGGGAGCTGTTTTTT
TRBV10-1	many	TRBJ2-7	TRBD2	CASSEFSGSYEQYF	TGCGCCAGCAGTGAGTTTAGCGGGAGCTACGAGCAGTACTTC
TRBV20-1	.	TRBJ2-7	TRBD1	CSATKDRGRHEQYF	TGCAGTGCCACTAAGGACAGGGGGAGGCACGAGCAGTACTTC
TRBV15	few	TRBJ2-7	TRBD1	CATSLRTGINEQYF	TGTGCCACCAGCTTGCGGACAGGGATTAACGAGCAGTACTTC
TRBV20-1	.	TRBJ1-4	.	CSARELQGEKLFF	TGCAGTGCTAGAGAATTACAGGGCGAAAAACTGTTTTTT
TRBV28	many	TRBJ2-7	.	CASSSTGSGYEQYF	TGTGCCAGCAGTTCCACAGGGTCCGGTTACGAGCAGTACTTC
TRBV4-3	.	TRBJ1-5	TRBD1	CASSDSGQGMQPQHF	TGCGCCAGCAGCGACTCGGGACAGGGTATGCAGCCCCAGCATTTT
TRBV7-9	few	TRBJ2-1	TRBD2	CASSLSPGLVFGQFF	TGTGCCAGCAGCCTATCACCGGGACTAGTATTTGGGCAGTTCTTC
TRBV7-8	many	TRBJ1-1	.	CASNPGLMNTEAFF	TGTGCCAGCAACCCGGGACTGATGAACACTGAAGCTTTCTTT
TRBV9	.	TRBJ2-5	TRBD1	CASSTGTGFGETQYF	TGTGCCAGCAGCACGGGGACAGGATTCGGGGAGACCCAGTACTTC
TRBV28	many	TRBJ1-5	.	CASSSTGRSQHF	TGTGCCAGCAGTTCGACCGGTAGGTCCCAGCATTTT
TRBV7-8	.	TRBJ1-1	.	CASSNRAEAFF	TGTGCCAGCAGCAACAGGGCTGAAGCTTTCTTT
TRBV6-2/TRBV6-3	.	TRBJ2-3	.	CASQGGPSTDTQYF	TGTGCCAGCCAGGGGGGTCCTAGCACAGATACGCAGTATTTT
TRBV24-1	few	TRBJ1-1	.	CATSDFVSGRSPPMAEAFF	TGTGCCACCAGTGATTTCGTTAGCGGGCGTTCCCCCCCGATGGCTGAAGCTTTCTTT
TRBV5-1	few	TRBJ2-1	.	CASSNYPKQQGGLSNEQFF	TGCGCCAGCAGCAATTACCCAAAACAACAGGGAGGGCTGTCCAATGAGCAGTTCTTC
TRBV30	few	TRBJ2-1	TRBD2	CAWDSGRAAYNEQFF	TGTGCCTGGGATAGCGGGAGGGCCGCCTACAATGAGCAGTTCTTC
TRBV20-1	.	TRBJ1-5	TRBD1	CSAFRGQGNNQPQHF	TGCAGTGCCTTCCGGGGACAGGGAAACAATCAGCCCCAGCATTTT